This T cell receptor beta chain originates from a study of shared clonotypes between healthy human individuals. Naive CD8 cells lacked CD45RO, underwent positive selection for CCR7 and left out terminally differentiated effector memory CD45RA+ cells. Germline-derived CDR1 and CDR2 are LGHNA and YNFKEQ. This CDR3 has 18 amino acids. J lost 8 bases, V lost 4 bases, and 17 bases had no gene match. About this clone itself: Its antigen is unknown.

TCRdb's table, derived via immunoSEQ multiplex PCR, lists solely in-frame clones and lacks some. The sample contains 660,000 or so clones, approximately 96% of which appear only once. General study results and limits: Roughly 4.6% of naive CD4 clonotypes were common to several donors.

This receptor was obtained from a woman in her twenties or thirties in good health. The specimen sequenced was naive CD8+ T cells sorted from blood. The rearrangement links TRBV4-2 to TRBJ2-1; the match to TRBD2 covers 10 bases. The CDR3 here is CASSPNPLRLAGDYEQFF. The CDR3 DNA reads TGTGCCAGCAGCCCAAATCCCCTTCGGCTAGCGGGAGATTATGAGCAGTTCTTC.